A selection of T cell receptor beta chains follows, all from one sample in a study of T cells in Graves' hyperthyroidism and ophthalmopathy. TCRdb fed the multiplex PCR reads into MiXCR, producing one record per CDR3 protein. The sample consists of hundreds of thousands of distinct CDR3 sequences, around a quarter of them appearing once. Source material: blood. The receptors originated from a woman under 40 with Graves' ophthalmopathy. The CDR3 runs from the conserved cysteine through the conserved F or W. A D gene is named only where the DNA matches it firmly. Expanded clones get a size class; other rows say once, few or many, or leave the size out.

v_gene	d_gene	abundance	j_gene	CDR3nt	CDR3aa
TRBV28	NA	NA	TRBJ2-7	TGTGCCAGCAGTTTAAGTAGAACCTACGAGCAGTACTTC	CASSLSRTYEQYF
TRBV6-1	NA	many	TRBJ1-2	TGTGCCAGCGGGTCGACGTATGGCTACACCTTC	CASGSTYGYTF
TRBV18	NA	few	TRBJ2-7	TGTGCCAGCTCACCGAGCAACTCCTACGAGCAGTACTTC	CASSPSNSYEQYF
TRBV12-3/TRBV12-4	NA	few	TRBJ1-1	TGTGCCAGCAGTTTGGTAGTATCGGTACGGTTGAACACTGAAGCTTTCTTT	CASSLVVSVRLNTEAFF
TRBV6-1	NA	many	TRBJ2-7	TGTGCCAGCAGTGATATTCCGAAGGGCGCCTACGAGCAGTACTTC	CASSDIPKGAYEQYF
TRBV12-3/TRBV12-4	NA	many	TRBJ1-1	TGTGCCAGCAGTTTTTCGGCAGACTTGAACACTGAAGCTTTCTTT	CASSFSADLNTEAFF
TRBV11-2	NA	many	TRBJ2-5	TGTGCCAGCAGCTTAATCGGCGATAGCGGAGAGACCCAGTACTTC	CASSLIGDSGETQYF
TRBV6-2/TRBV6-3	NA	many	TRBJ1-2	TGTGCCAGCAGACAGGACTACGGGGCGAACTATGGCTACACCTTC	CASRQDYGANYGYTF
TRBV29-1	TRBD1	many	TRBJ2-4	TGCAGCGTTGAAGGCCAGGGGGCGAACATTCAGTACTTC	CSVEGQGANIQYF
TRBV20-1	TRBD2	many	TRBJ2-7	TGCAGTGCTAGCAGGGCGGGAGTGCTCGAGCAGTACTTC	CSASRAGVLEQYF
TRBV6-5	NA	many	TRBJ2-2	TGTGCCAGCAGTTCCGGGGCAGGGGATACCGGGGAGCTGTTTTTT	CASSSGAGDTGELFF
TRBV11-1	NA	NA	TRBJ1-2	TGTGCCAGCAGCCAAGTAGGACGGGCGACAGGACACGGCTACACCTTC	CASSQVGRATGHGYTF
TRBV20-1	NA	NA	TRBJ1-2	TGCAGTGCCCAACGTGGCTACACCTTC	CSAQRGYTF
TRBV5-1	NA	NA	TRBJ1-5	TGCGCCAGCAGCAGAGCCGGCAATCAGCCCCAGCATTTT	CASSRAGNQPQHF
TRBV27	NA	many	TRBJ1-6	TGTGCCAGCAGTTTACTTGACCCAGGGCATTCACCCCTCCACTTT	CASSLLDPGHSPLHF
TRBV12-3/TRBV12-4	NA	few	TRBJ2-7	TGTGCCAGCCGGGCCGGGACACACCAGGTTTCCAACGAGCAGTACTTC	CASRAGTHQVSNEQYF
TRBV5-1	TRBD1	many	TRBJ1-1	TGCGCCAGCAGCGACACAGGGGGCGCCGGTGAAGCTTTCTTT	CASSDTGGAGEAFF
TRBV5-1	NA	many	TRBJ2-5	TGCGCCAGCAGCAAACCAGGCGTGGGGGAGACCCAGTACTTC	CASSKPGVGETQYF
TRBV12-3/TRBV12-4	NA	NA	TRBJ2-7	TGTGCCAGCGGGCGTACGATGGGACTGACGGGGGAGCAGTACTTC	CASGRTMGLTGEQYF
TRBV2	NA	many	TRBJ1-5	TGTGCCAGCAGTTGGACGATCTATAGCAATCAGCCCCAGCATTTT	CASSWTIYSNQPQHF
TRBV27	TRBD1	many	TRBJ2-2	TGTGCCAGCAGTCTGAACAAGGGACAGCTGCTGACGAACACCGGGGAGCTGTTTTTT	CASSLNKGQLLTNTGELFF
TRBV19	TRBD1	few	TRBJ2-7	TGTGCCAGTATGGGGACAGGGGAAACTTACGAGCAGTACTTC	CASMGTGETYEQYF
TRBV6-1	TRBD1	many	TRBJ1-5	TGTGCCAGCAGTGAAGTTCTGCAGGGGGCTGGAAGCAATCAGCCCCAGCATTTT	CASSEVLQGAGSNQPQHF
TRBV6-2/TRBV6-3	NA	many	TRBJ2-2	TGTGCCAGCAGTTACGACTATGACACCGGGGAGCTGTTTTTT	CASSYDYDTGELFF
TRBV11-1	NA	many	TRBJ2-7	TGTGCCAGCAGCATAGCCCACCTTAGCGACTACGAGCAGTACTTC	CASSIAHLSDYEQYF
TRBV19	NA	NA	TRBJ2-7	TGTGCCAGTAGGGATCGGAACAGAATCTCCTACGAGCAGTACTTC	CASRDRNRISYEQYF
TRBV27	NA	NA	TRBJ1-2	TGTGCCAGCAGTTTCGTCAGCACGAGGGACTATGGCTACACCTTC	CASSFVSTRDYGYTF
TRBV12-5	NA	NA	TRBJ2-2	TGTGCTAGTGGTTCCCAGGGATCCGGGGAGCTGTTTTTT	CASGSQGSGELFF